Following are 26 T cell receptor beta chains from one sample sequenced in a study of blood T cell repertoires in COVID-19. The repertoire was sequenced with immunoSEQ multiplex PCR; TCRdb's copy has only in-frame clones and lacks some. The data hold 45,000 or so clones, with roughly 84% observed a single time. Sequenced material: peripheral blood. These receptors came from a woman in her 70s with acute or convalescent COVID-19.

V usage is TRBV18 and J usage is TRBJ2-7; 13 bases fit TRBD2. Unmatched junction bases numbered 2, after V lost 3 bases and J lost 6 bases. Germline V gene lookup returns CDR1 KGHSH and CDR2 LQKENI. The CDR3 is 14 residues long. This CDR3 is CASSPGLAGVEQYF. The CDR3 coding sequence is TGTGCCAGCTCACCCGGACTAGCGGGAGTCGAGCAGTACTTC.

The chain uses TRBV6-2 or TRBV6-3 and TRBJ2-1; D is possibly TRBD2 (5 bases). This CDR3 region has 17 residues. Trimming removed 0 bases at V and 0 bases at J, with 12 bases between. CDR1 is MNHEY, CDR2 SVGEGT, per germline. The CDR3: CASSYSGLLSSYNEQFF. The CDR3 DNA is TGTGCCAGCAGTTACTCCGGACTGTTGAGCTCCTACAATGAGCAGTTCTTC.

The rearrangement uses TRBV28 and TRBJ1-1; D is perhaps TRBD1 (5 bases). Trimming took off 7 bases at V and 4 bases at J, with 10 bases between the two ends. CDR1 MDHEN and CDR2 SYDVKM come from the germline V gene. The CDR3 contains 12 residues. The DNA for the CDR3 is TGTGCCAGCAAGTCAGGGCGCACTGAAGCTTTCTTT. Encoded protein: CASKSGRTEAFF.

This sequence joins TRBV5-5 and TRBJ1-4; D unresolved. This CDR3 spans 14 amino acids. From germline, CDR1 is SGHKS and CDR2 YYEKEE (reference sequence). V was cut by 3 bases and J by 2 bases, with 8 bases left in between. DNA of the CDR3: TGTGCCAGCAGCTCGACCGGGACTAATGAAAAACTGTTTTTT. Encoded protein: CASSSTGTNEKLFF. Full variable domain (remainder filled in from reference TRBV5-5 and TRBJ1-4): DAGVTQSPTHLIKTRGQQVTLRCSPISGHKSVSWYQQVLGQGPQFIFQYYEKEERGRGNFPDRFSARQFPNYSSELNVNALLLGDSALYLCASSSTGTNEKLFFGSGTQLSVL.

This clone was picked up one time. V and J are TRBV19 and TRBJ1-1; 8 bases agree with TRBD1. The length of the CDR3 is 18 residues. Unmatched junction bases numbered 22, after V lost 3 bases and J lost 10 bases. CDR1 and CDR2 from the germline V gene are LNHDA and SQIVND (reference sequence). The CDR3 is CASSIAGGFRGPELVAFF. The DNA for the CDR3 is TGTGCCAGTAGTATTGCGGGGGGGTTCAGGGGGCCGGAGCTTGTAGCTTTCTTT.

The J gene is TRBJ2-2, the V gene TRBV6-4; 8 positions match TRBD1. CDR3 length: 14 residues. The germline CDR1 and CDR2 sequences are MRHNA and SNTAGT. The V segment lost 3 bases and the J segment 6 bases; nucleotides outside the gene matches: 3. CDR3 sequence reads: CASSEARGPGELFF. CDR3 nucleotide sequence: TGTGCCAGCAGTGAAGCCAGGGGGCCCGGGGAGCTGTTTTTT.

This clone has only one observation. The chain joins TRBV28 to TRBJ2-2, with TRBD2 identical over 8 bases. Germline CDR1 and CDR2: MDHEN and SYDVKM. V shed 4 bases, J shed 1 base, and the junction held 5 bases outside the gene matches. This CDR3 contains 16 residues. The DNA for the CDR3 is TGTGCCAGCAGTTCCAGGACTAGCCTGAACACCGGGGAGCTGTTTTTT. As protein: CASSSRTSLNTGELFF.

The rearrangement joins TRBV7-9 to TRBJ1-1; no clear D gene. V lost 4 bases, J lost 0 bases, and 6 bases lay in between. Germline V gives CDR1 SEHNR, CDR2 FQNEAQ (reference sequence). The CDR3 covers 13 residues. CDR3 coding DNA: TGTGCCAGCAGCTCCAACATGAACACTGAAGCTTTCTTT. This encodes CASSSNMNTEAFF.

The chain couples TRBV6-1 to TRBJ2-5; D is perhaps TRBD1 (5 bases). The CDR3 extends over 13 amino acids. Between the trimmed V and J ends, which lost 2 bases and 11 bases, there was a span of 15 bases. Germline V gene data show CDR1 as MNHNS and CDR2 as SASEGT. The DNA of the CDR3 is TGTGCCAGCAGTGAAATCCGGCAGGCAGGGCAGTACTTC. It translates to CASSEIRQAGQYF.

The CDR3 sequence: CSLDRDYGYTF. In DNA, the CDR3 is TGCAGCCTAGACAGGGACTATGGCTACACCTTC. The chain carries TRBV29-1 and TRBJ1-2; 7 bases are shared with TRBD1. V lost 8 bases, J lost 3 bases, and 3 bases stayed unmatched. CDR1 and CDR2 (germline): SQVTM, ANQGSEA. CDR3 length: 11 amino acids.

The chain carries TRBV29-1 and TRBJ1-5, with D unclear. Germline-derived CDR1 and CDR2 are SQVTM and ANQGSEA. The CDR3 consists of 14 residues. V lost 4 bases to trimming and J lost 4 bases, with 14 bases between them. This CDR3 is CSVAEGGSNQPQHF. The CDR3 DNA sequence: TGCAGCGTTGCGGAGGGAGGGAGTAATCAGCCCCAGCATTTT.

This chain connects TRBV3-1 (or the pseudogene TRBV3-2) to TRBJ2-5; weak D call: TRBD2 (6 bases). Germline V lookup: CDR1 LGHDT, CDR2 YNNKEL (reference sequence). The CDR3 extends over 15 amino acids. V was clipped by 3 bases and J by 5 bases, with 16 bases between them. Here the CDR3 reads CASSHRGTFGETQYF. The CDR3 DNA reads TGTGCCAGCAGCCACCGCGGGACGTTTGGGGAGACCCAGTACTTC.

This chain joins TRBV18 and TRBJ2-4, with 11 bases fitting TRBD2. Germline V lookup: CDR1 KGHSH, CDR2 LQKENI. The CDR3 runs 18 residues. Trimming took 3 bases from V and 0 from J; bases not matched to a gene: 7. As DNA, the CDR3 is TGTGCCAGCTCACCGGGTGGGACTAGCGGACTAGCCAAAAACATTCAGTACTTC. Translating gives CASSPGGTSGLAKNIQYF.

This clone was counted a few times. V is TRBV6-5 and J is TRBJ2-3; D is perhaps TRBD2 (5 bases). From germline, CDR1 is MNHEY and CDR2 SVGAGI. V was pared by 9 bases and J by 0 bases, with 13 bases between. The CDR3 consists of 14 residues. CDR3 in DNA: TGTGCCAGTCCAGCCCGGGGTAGCACAGATACGCAGTATTTT. This codes for CASPARGSTDTQYF.

The chain employs TRBV29-1 and TRBJ2-2; TRBD1 might be the D (5 bases). Between the trimmed V and J ends, which lost 4 bases and 7 bases, there was a span of 22 bases. The CDR3 spans 16 residues. Germline values: CDR1 SQVTM, CDR2 ANQGSEA. The CDR3 is CSVAVAGPGGYGELFF. The CDR3 DNA is TGCAGCGTTGCCGTGGCAGGGCCGGGCGGATACGGGGAGCTGTTTTTT.

This clone was detected a few times. The chain is built from TRBV27 and TRBJ1-5; 8 nucleotides agree with TRBD1. J was trimmed by 0 bases and V by 6 bases; bases with no gene match: 10. Germline loops: CDR1 MNHEY, CDR2 SMNVEV (reference sequence). This CDR3 is built from 17 residues. CDR3 loop: CASRESGQGRSNQPQHF. The CDR3 coding sequence is TGTGCCAGCAGAGAGAGCGGACAGGGCCGTAGCAATCAGCCCCAGCATTTT.

V and J are TRBV5-5 and TRBJ1-2; D not resolved. The CDR3 spans 12 residues. The V gene lost 0 bases and the J gene lost 4 bases, with 4 bases spanning the gap. The V gene's germline CDR1 is SGHKS and CDR2 YYEKEE (reference sequence). CDR3 sequence reads: CASSLGAYGYTF. CDR3 DNA: TGTGCCAGCAGCTTGGGAGCCTATGGCTACACCTTC.

The gene calls are TRBV28 and TRBJ2-1; 8 bases fit TRBD2. J gave up 5 bases and V 6 bases, and 15 bases lay outside the gene matches. From germline, CDR1 is MDHEN and CDR2 SYDVKM. This CDR3 region has 17 residues. The chain's CDR3 is CASRNRREGSPDNEQFF. The CDR3, as DNA: TGTGCCAGCAGAAACCGACGGGAGGGGAGCCCCGACAATGAGCAGTTCTTC.

This chain connects TRBV19 to TRBJ2-7; a weak D match, TRBD2 (6 bases). Germline V gene data show CDR1 as LNHDA and CDR2 as SQIVND (reference sequence). Trimming pared 3 bases from V and 2 bases from J, leaving 8 bases between. This CDR3 has 13 residues. The CDR3 sequence: CASSMGGAYEQYF. The CDR3, as DNA: TGTGCCAGTAGTATGGGCGGGGCCTACGAGCAGTACTTC.

The V call is TRBV5-1, the J call TRBJ2-4, with TRBD1 as a possible D gene (5 bases). The V gene's germline CDR1 is SGHRS and CDR2 YFSETQ. V shed 0 bases and J shed 1 base, with 5 bases lying between them. The length of the CDR3 is 14 residues. The CDR3 region is CASSLEGAKNIQYF. The CDR3 DNA is TGCGCCAGCAGCTTGGAGGGGGCCAAAAACATTCAGTACTTC.

The genes are TRBV15 and TRBJ2-5; 7 nucleotides line up with TRBD2. CDR1 and CDR2 from the germline V gene are LNHNV and YYDKDF (reference sequence). The CDR3 has 14 residues. The J segment lost 5 bases and the V segment lost 2 bases, leaving 5 bases of the junction unmatched. DNA of the CDR3: TGTGCCACCAGCAGACCACTAGCGTCGGAGACCCAGTACTTC. This gives the protein CATSRPLASETQYF.

The chain couples TRBV11-2 to TRBJ1-2; 7 positions match TRBD1. This CDR3 is 13 amino acids long. Germline CDR1 and CDR2: SGHAT and FQNNGV. With 5 bases clipped from V and 4 bases from J, the junction kept 4 bases outside the gene matches. The CDR3: CASSATGPYGYTF. CDR3 nucleotides: TGTGCCAGCAGCGCGACAGGGCCCTATGGCTACACCTTC.

This chain uses TRBV28 with TRBJ2-5; 11 bases match TRBD2. Germline trimming cut 3 bases from V and 3 bases from J; bases unmatched to any gene: 3. The CDR3 sequence is 15 residues long. Germline CDR1 reads MDHEN; CDR2 reads SYDVKM. The CDR3 reads CASSFLGLAEETQYF. The CDR3 coding sequence is TGTGCCAGCAGTTTCCTGGGACTAGCGGAAGAGACCCAGTACTTC.

V usage is TRBV6-6 and J usage is TRBJ2-1; 9 nucleotides match TRBD1. Trimming at V came to 2 bases and at J to 4 bases, leaving 6 bases not matched to a gene. CDR1 MNHNY and CDR2 SVGAGI come from the germline V gene (reference sequence). CDR3 size: 16 residues. CDR3 region: CASSYLMTGGYNEQFF. Here the CDR3 DNA reads TGTGCCAGCAGTTACCTAATGACAGGGGGGTACAATGAGCAGTTCTTC.

This chain joins TRBV28 and TRBJ2-7; 9 bases are a match to TRBD1. Per the germline V gene, CDR1 is MDHEN and CDR2 is SYDVKM. The CDR3 has 15 amino acids. With 6 bases clipped from V and 1 base from J, the junction kept 7 bases outside the gene matches. The CDR3: CASSQSGTGSYEQYF. The CDR3 nucleotides are TGTGCCAGCAGCCAATCCGGGACAGGGTCCTACGAGCAGTACTTC. Filled out from reference TRBV28 and TRBJ2-7, the complete variable domain reads DVKVTQSSRYLVKRTGEKVFLECVQDMDHENMFWYRQDPGLGLRLIYFSYDVKMKEKGDIPEGYSVSREKKERFSLILESASTNQTSMYLCASSQSGTGSYEQYFGPGTRLTVT.

V usage is TRBV6-2 or TRBV6-3 and J usage is TRBJ2-1; TRBD1 agrees at 10 bases. Germline assignment: CDR1 MNHEY and CDR2 SVGEGT. This CDR3 has 16 residues. V lost 0 bases to trimming and J lost 8 bases; unmatched junction nucleotides: 7. The DNA for the CDR3 is TGTGCCAGCAGTTACTCGCGGACAGGGGGAATCGATGAGCAGTTCTTC. It codes for CASSYSRTGGIDEQFF.